This entry lists 22 T cell receptor beta chains sequenced from one sample in a study of blood T cell repertoires in COVID-19. The protocol was immunoSEQ multiplex PCR, while the TCRdb copy is restricted to in-frame clones and leaves out a portion. The sample has about 310,000 clones, around 87% seen once. Input material: peripheral blood. The receptors come from a man between 70 and 80 years old with acute or convalescent COVID-19.

In DNA form, the CDR3 reads TGTGCCGTTCAGAAGGGACAGGGTTGGGGCAATGAGCAGTTCTTC. Translating gives CAVQKGQGWGNEQFF. The V gene is TRBV7-2, the J gene TRBJ2-1; the match to TRBD1 covers 9 bases. The CDR3 contains 15 residues. Germline CDR1 reads SGHTA; CDR2 reads FQGNSA. With V trimmed by 11 bases and J by 6 bases, 14 bases remained unmatched.

In its sample, this clone was seen a few times. The rearrangement uses TRBV19 and TRBJ2-7, with 9 bases fitting TRBD1. CDR3 length: 15 residues. CDR1 LNHDA and CDR2 SQIVND come from the germline V gene (reference sequence). Losses at the gene ends were 3 bases for V and 2 bases for J; bases not matched to a gene: 5. CDR3 sequence (DNA): TGTGCCAGTAGTATGGACAGGGGCCCACCCTACGAGCAGTACTTC. Translated, it gives CASSMDRGPPYEQYF.

The rearrangement links TRBV6-7 to TRBJ2-1; TRBD2 agrees at 8 bases. TRBV6-7 qualifies as an ORF whose function is uncertain. V shed 2 bases and J 4 bases; nucleotides not matched to a gene: 28. The CDR3 sequence is 23 residues long. Here the CDR3 reads CASSYHGRWVPLNKAGEYNEQFF. DNA of the CDR3: TGTGCCAGCAGTTACCACGGGAGGTGGGTACCCCTAAACAAAGCGGGGGAGTACAATGAGCAGTTCTTC.

The chain uses TRBV10-3 and TRBJ2-3; the D gene is possibly TRBD2 (6 bases). Trimming removed 6 bases from V and 6 bases from J, with 13 bases in between. Germline-derived CDR1 and CDR2 are ENHRY and SYGVKD. The CDR3 runs to 13 residues. The CDR3 reads CAIRPLAADTQYF. As DNA, the CDR3 is TGTGCCATCAGGCCACTAGCAGCGGATACGCAGTATTTT.

The rearrangement links TRBV5-8 to TRBJ2-2; TRBD1 matches at 7 bases. Looked up from germline, CDR1 is SGHTS and CDR2 is YDEGEE. J was trimmed by 5 bases and V by 4 bases; bases with no gene match: 11. The CDR3 is made up of 16 amino acids. This CDR3 reads CASSKSGGARTGELFF. DNA for the CDR3: TGTGCCAGCAGCAAATCAGGGGGAGCGAGGACCGGGGAGCTGTTTTTT.

The V gene is TRBV5-1, the J gene TRBJ2-1; D gene uncertain. Trimming took off 0 bases at V and 4 bases at J, with 8 bases between the two ends. Germline V gene sequence: CDR1 SGHRS, CDR2 YFSETQ. CDR3 size: 14 residues. CDR3 nucleotides: TGCGCCAGCAGCTTGGGCGGCGAGTACAATGAGCAGTTCTTC. Translated: CASSLGGEYNEQFF.

This chain links TRBV9 with TRBJ2-6; no reliable D call. Germline V lookup: CDR1 SGDLS, CDR2 YYNGEE. V shed 2 bases and J shed 0 bases, with 6 bases lying between them. The CDR3 length is 15 residues. This chain's CDR3 is CASSVSSSGANVLTF. CDR3 DNA sequence: TGTGCCAGCAGCGTGAGTAGCTCTGGGGCCAACGTCCTGACTTTC.

The chain uses TRBV20-1 and TRBJ1-6; D possibly corresponds to TRBD1 (5 bases). CDR1 is DFQATT and CDR2 is SNEGSKA in the germline V gene (reference sequence). The CDR3 spans 15 residues. V dropped 3 bases and J dropped 0 bases, with 9 bases sitting between them. CDR3 region: CSASRGSSYNSPLHF. CDR3 sequence (DNA): TGCAGTGCTAGTCGGGGGAGCTCCTATAATTCACCCCTCCACTTT.

V and J are TRBV9 and TRBJ2-3; D not resolved. CDR1 is SGDLS, CDR2 YYNGEE, per germline. The CDR3 is 14 amino acids. V was trimmed by 0 bases and J by 4 bases, leaving 9 bases between them. CDR3 in DNA: TGTGCCAGCAGCGTAGGACACGACGCAGATACGCAGTATTTT. Amino acid sequence: CASSVGHDADTQYF.

The chain carries TRBV7-2 and TRBJ1-2; 8 nucleotides line up with TRBD1. This CDR3 spans 13 amino acids. The V and J ends lost 5 bases and 7 bases, in that order; junction bases with no gene match: 6. The germline CDR1 and CDR2 sequences are SGHTA and FQGNSA. The CDR3 DNA follows: TGTGCCAGCAGCCCCCAGGGGGCCGGTGGCTACACCTTC. This encodes CASSPQGAGGYTF.

The chain recombines TRBV2 with TRBJ2-7, with 7 bases aligning to TRBD1. The CDR3 contains 15 residues. Trimming took 6 bases from V and 2 from J; bases not matched to a gene: 10. Germline V gene sequence: CDR1 SNHLY, CDR2 FYNNEI. The chain's CDR3 is CASRLGQAGTYEQYF. The CDR3 region has the DNA TGTGCCAGCAGATTAGGACAGGCCGGGACCTACGAGCAGTACTTC.

The CDR3 nucleotides are TGTGCCAGCAGTACGGGCACTGAAGCTTTCTTT. Translating gives CASSTGTEAFF. The chain joins TRBV6-5 to TRBJ1-1, with no clear D. V lost 5 bases, J lost 4 bases, and 5 bases lay in between. The CDR3 loop spans 11 amino acids. CDR1 is MNHEY, CDR2 SVGAGI, per germline.

V gene TRBV30 combines with J gene TRBJ2-5; maybe TRBD1 (5 bases). The V end lost 1 base, the J end lost 3 bases, and 9 bases lay between the germline ends. Germline CDR1 GTSNPN, CDR2 SVGIG (reference sequence). This CDR3 contains 13 residues. CDR3 protein: CAWSAGWEETQYF. CDR3 in DNA: TGTGCCTGGAGTGCAGGGTGGGAAGAGACCCAGTACTTC.

The chain recombines TRBV4-3 with TRBJ2-2; no reliable D call. The CDR3 totals 14 residues. Trimming left V 0 bases short and J 7 bases short, with 9 bases between. Germline V gives CDR1 LGHNA, CDR2 YSLEER. In DNA form, the CDR3 reads TGCGCCAGCAGCCAAGATCTGAGTGGCGGGGAGCTGTTTTTT. Residues: CASSQDLSGGELFF.

The CDR3 nucleotides read TGTGCCAGCAGCCCAGGGACAGGGGTTGAAAAACTGTTTTTT. It encodes CASSPGTGVEKLFF. The rearrangement joins TRBV5-8 to TRBJ1-4, with TRBD1 matching over 10 bases. Looked up from germline, CDR1 is SGHTS and CDR2 is YDEGEE. The ends lost 4 bases at V and 7 bases at J; junction bases unmatched: 4. The CDR3 loop spans 14 amino acids. The full variable domain, rest sourced from reference TRBV5-8 and TRBJ1-4, is EAGVTQSPTHLIKTRGQQATLRCSPISGHTSVYWYQQALGLGLQFLLWYDEGEERNRGNFPPRFSGRQFPNYSSELNVNALELEDSALYLCASSPGTGVEKLFFGSGTQLSVL.

V usage is TRBV6-7 and J usage is TRBJ1-2; D is possibly TRBD1 (5 bases). TRBV6-7 is noted as an ORF with a role that remains uncertain. The CDR3 consists of 17 residues. Trimming removed 7 bases at V and 0 bases at J, with 21 bases between. CDR3 DNA: TGTGCCAGCACCATACAGGTCCGGCCAAACACTAACTATGGCTACACCTTC. Translating gives CASTIQVRPNTNYGYTF.

The chain is built from TRBV7-9 and TRBJ2-1; 13 bases are shared with TRBD2. The germline CDR1 and CDR2 sequences are SEHNR and FQNEAQ (reference sequence). Germline trimming cut 4 bases from V and 0 bases from J; bases unmatched to any gene: 9. This CDR3 spans 19 amino acids. CDR3 region: CASSSAGTSGAPSYNEQFF. The CDR3 nucleotides read TGTGCCAGCAGCTCAGCCGGGACTAGCGGGGCCCCCTCCTACAATGAGCAGTTCTTC. Looking up the rest from reference TRBV7-9 and TRBJ2-1 gives the full variable domain: DTGVSQNPRHKITKRGQNVTFRCDPISEHNRLYWYRQTLGQGPEFLTYFQNEAQLEKSRLLSDRFSAERPKGSFSTLEIQRTEQGDSAMYLCASSSAGTSGAPSYNEQFFGPGTRLTVL.

The chain recombines TRBV3-1 (or the pseudogene TRBV3-2) with TRBJ1-2; D remains unclear. The CDR3 loop spans 16 amino acids. Trimming removed 2 bases from V and 4 bases from J, with 17 bases in between. Germline V gene sequence: CDR1 LGHDT, CDR2 YNNKEL (reference sequence). CDR3 protein: CASSQYIGESIYGYTF. CDR3 nucleotides: TGTGCCAGCAGCCAATATATCGGGGAGAGCATCTATGGCTACACCTTC.

The chain is built from TRBV19 and TRBJ2-3; TRBD2 matches at 9 bases. The ends lost 7 bases at V and 4 bases at J; junction bases unmatched: 6. This CDR3 comprises 14 residues. Germline loops: CDR1 LNHDA, CDR2 SQIVND (reference sequence). The DNA for the CDR3 is TGTGCCAGTATGGCGGGGGGGCCTCCAGATACGCAGTATTTT. It translates to CASMAGGPPDTQYF.

The chain is built from TRBV19 and TRBJ2-1; possible D gene TRBD2, 6 bases. The CDR3 is made up of 16 amino acids. The V gene lost 5 bases and the J gene lost 10 bases, with 24 bases spanning the gap. CDR1 and CDR2 (germline): LNHDA, SQIVND (reference sequence). This chain's CDR3 is CASSSNTGTGYREQFF. Here the CDR3 DNA reads TGTGCCAGTAGTTCAAATACCGGGACTGGCTACAGGGAGCAGTTCTTC.

The V gene is TRBV28, the J gene TRBJ2-7, with D unresolved. Trimming removed 7 bases at V and 7 bases at J, with 14 bases between. Germline lookup yields CDR1 MDHEN and CDR2 SYDVKM. This CDR3 has 12 amino acids. CDR3 residues: CASTSLPREQYF. The CDR3 nucleotides are TGTGCCAGCACATCTCTACCCAGGGAGCAGTACTTC.

This clone is a singleton in its sample. This chain links TRBV28 with TRBJ2-1, with 8 bases aligning to TRBD2. CDR3 length equals 14 residues. Germline V lookup: CDR1 MDHEN, CDR2 SYDVKM. V was clipped by 9 bases and J by 6 bases; unmatched bases: 10. This CDR3 reads CASAGGGLSNEQFF. The CDR3 nucleotides are TGTGCCAGTGCCGGGGGGGGCCTTTCCAATGAGCAGTTCTTC.